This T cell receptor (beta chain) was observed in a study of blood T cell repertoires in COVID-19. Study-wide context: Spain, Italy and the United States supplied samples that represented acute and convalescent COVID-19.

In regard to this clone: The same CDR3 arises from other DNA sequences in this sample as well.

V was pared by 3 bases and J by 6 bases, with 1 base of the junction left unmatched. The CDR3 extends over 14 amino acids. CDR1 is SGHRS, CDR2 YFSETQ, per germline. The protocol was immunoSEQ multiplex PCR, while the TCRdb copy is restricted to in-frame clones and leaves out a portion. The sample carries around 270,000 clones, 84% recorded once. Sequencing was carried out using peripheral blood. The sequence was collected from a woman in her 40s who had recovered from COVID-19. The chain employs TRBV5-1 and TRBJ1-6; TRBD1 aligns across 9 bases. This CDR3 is CASSSGQGNSPLHF. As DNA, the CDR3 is TGCGCCAGCAGCTCGGGACAGGGTAATTCACCCCTCCACTTT.